Below are 28 T cell receptor beta chains sequenced from a single sample in a study of T-cell memory formation after mild COVID-19. A single record per CDR3 protein comes from TCRdb applying MiXCR to the 5' RACE reads. The data show more than 200,000 distinct CDR3 sequences, about a sixth seen once. Sequencing was performed on PBMCs or a T cell subset sorted from them (not recorded which). The receptors stem from a man aged 18-30 years who had mild COVID-19 (a few samples of this study predate the infection). Cell type and time point are not known.

This clonotype occurred once. The V call is TRBV5-1, the J call TRBJ1-2; 11 bases are shared with TRBD1. V was pared by 5 bases and J by 4 bases, with 4 bases of the junction left unmatched. Germline CDR1 reads SGHRS; CDR2 reads YFSETQ. The CDR3 consists of 14 residues. This chain's CDR3 is CASRSGTGGYGYTF. CDR3 bases: TGCGCCAGCAGGTCCGGGACAGGGGGCTATGGCTACACCTTC.

This clonotype occurred a few times. This chain connects TRBV19 to TRBJ1-1; D call uncertain. V was shortened by 4 bases and J by 7 bases, with 13 bases between the two germline ends. This CDR3 region has 13 residues. Germline CDR1 is LNHDA and CDR2 is SQIVND (reference sequence). The CDR3 DNA reads as TGTGCCAGTAGTACGCCTTCACGGAGTGAAGCTTTCTTT. It yields the protein CASSTPSRSEAFF.

V is TRBV11-2 and J is TRBJ2-3, with 9 bases identical to TRBD1. There are 16 residues in the CDR3. Losses at the gene ends were 1 base for V and 5 bases for J; bases not matched to a gene: 7. Germline V gene data show CDR1 as SGHAT and CDR2 as FQNNGV. The CDR3 region has the DNA TGTGCCAGCAGCTTAGCGGGACAGGGTATTAGAGATACGCAGTATTTT. Amino acid sequence: CASSLAGQGIRDTQYF.

This clonotype came up many times. The rearrangement uses TRBV5-4 and TRBJ2-2; D unclear. This CDR3 contains 12 residues. The V gene's germline CDR1 is SGHNT and CDR2 YYREEE (reference sequence). The V end lost 4 bases, the J end lost 6 bases, and 7 bases lay between the germline ends. The CDR3 sequence is CASSVPAGELFF. The CDR3 DNA sequence: TGTGCCAGCAGCGTACCAGCCGGGGAGCTGTTTTTT.

This clonotype was seen more than once but under ten times. The chain links TRBV5-1 to TRBJ2-1; 8 nucleotides align to TRBD2. Losses at the gene ends were 4 bases for V and 5 bases for J; bases not matched to a gene: 5. This CDR3 spans 14 amino acids. Germline V gives CDR1 SGHRS, CDR2 YFSETQ. In DNA form, the CDR3 reads TGCGCCAGCAGCCGAAGCGGGAGTAACAATGAGCAGTTCTTC. Its translation is CASSRSGSNNEQFF. Supplemented by reference TRBV5-1 and TRBJ2-1, the full variable domain reads KAGVTQTPRYLIKTRGQQVTLSCSPISGHRSVSWYQQTPGQGLQFLFEYFSETQRNKGNFPGRFSGRQFSNSRSEMNVSTLELGDSALYLCASSRSGSNNEQFFGPGTRLTVL.

Ten or more counts support this clonotype. V gene TRBV4-3 combines with J gene TRBJ2-3; 11 nucleotides agree with TRBD1. V lost 0 bases to trimming and J lost 3 bases; unmatched junction nucleotides: 5. The CDR3 loop spans 17 amino acids. The germline V gene encodes CDR1 LGHNA and CDR2 YSLEER. The CDR3 nucleotides read TGCGCCAGCAGCCAAGAGGGACAGGGGGTGACGACAGATACGCAGTATTTT. It translates to CASSQEGQGVTTDTQYF.

The rearrangement uses TRBV6-2 or TRBV6-3 and TRBJ1-5; D is undetermined. Deletions cut 5 bases from V and 4 bases from J, with 12 bases between. Germline V lookup: CDR1 MNHEY, CDR2 SVGEGT. The CDR3 sequence is 14 residues long. This chain's CDR3 is CASSVGLGNQPQHF. CDR3 in DNA: TGTGCCAGCAGTGTCGGACTGGGGAATCAGCCCCAGCATTTT.

This clonotype has a handful of counts. CDR3 sequence: CAISESQPEGEETQYF. Here the CDR3 DNA reads TGTGCCATCAGTGAGTCCCAACCAGAGGGGGAAGAGACCCAGTACTTC. This chain links TRBV10-3 with TRBJ2-5; possible D gene TRBD1, 6 bases. This CDR3 region has 16 residues. Germline CDR1 reads ENHRY; CDR2 reads SYGVKD. The ends were cut back, 0 bases at V and 3 bases at J, with 14 bases in the middle.

This clonotype has ten or more counts. The chain combines TRBV5-1 with TRBJ2-5; 15 bases are a match to TRBD2. Germline V lookup: CDR1 SGHRS, CDR2 YFSETQ. The CDR3 length is 16 residues. V gave up 2 bases and J gave up 5 bases; unmatched junction bases: 4. The CDR3 loop is CASSFGTSGGIETQYF. In DNA, the CDR3 is TGCGCCAGCAGCTTCGGGACTAGCGGGGGGATTGAGACCCAGTACTTC.

The gene calls are TRBV24-1 and TRBJ1-2, with D possibly TRBD1 on 6 matching bases. The CDR3 runs to 13 residues. Trimming took 6 bases from V and 3 from J, leaving 10 bases between them. Germline-derived CDR1 and CDR2 are KGHDR and SFDVKD. Here the CDR3 reads CATSLEGDYGYTF. In DNA form, the CDR3 reads TGTGCCACCAGTTTGGAGGGGGACTATGGCTACACCTTC.

This clonotype was seen a few times. The V gene is TRBV12-3 or TRBV12-4, the J gene TRBJ2-3; 11 nucleotides match TRBD2. The junction had 3 bases not matched to a gene; V was cut back by 3 bases and J by 7 bases. This CDR3 comprises 14 residues. The CDR3 DNA reads as TGTGCCAGCAGTTTGGCTAGCGGGGGGAATACGCAGTATTTT. Its protein is CASSLASGGNTQYF.

This clonotype was counted only a few times. The chain's CDR3 is CASREQGPSFF. In DNA form, the CDR3 reads TGTGCCAGCAGGGAGCAGGGGCCCTCGTTCTTC. V gene TRBV12-3 or TRBV12-4 combines with J gene TRBJ2-1, with D possibly matching TRBD1 (6 bases). V was trimmed by 6 bases and J by 15 bases, leaving 15 bases between them. The CDR3 totals 11 residues.

The gene calls are TRBV30 and TRBJ2-4, with TRBD2 matching 9 bases. The germline V gene encodes CDR1 GTSNPN and CDR2 SVGIG (reference sequence). The junction had 9 bases not matched to a gene; V was cut back by 0 bases and J by 0 bases. The CDR3 covers 18 residues. CDR3 loop: CAWSVGRGGFLAKNIQYF. The CDR3 DNA reads TGTGCCTGGAGTGTAGGGCGGGGGGGATTCTTAGCCAAAAACATTCAGTACTTC.

This chain links TRBV4-2 with TRBJ2-3, with 10 bases fitting TRBD1. The CDR3 loop spans 16 amino acids. The germline V gene has CDR1 LGHNA and CDR2 YNFKEQ. The junction had 8 bases not matched to a gene; V was cut back by 3 bases and J by 5 bases. Written as DNA, the CDR3 is TGTGCCAGCAGCCAGGCTTTGACAGGGGGCGGAGATACGCAGTATTTT. Translation: CASSQALTGGGDTQYF.

This clonotype showed up just a few times. The chain employs TRBV4-1 and TRBJ1-5, with D perhaps matching TRBD1 (6 bases). V was pared by 2 bases and J by 6 bases, with 17 bases between. This CDR3 spans 16 amino acids. CDR1 and CDR2 from the germline V gene are MGHRA and YSYEKL. The CDR3 spells CASSQRTGSDSQPQHF. The CDR3 DNA reads TGCGCCAGCAGCCAAAGAACAGGGTCGGACAGTCAGCCCCAGCATTTT.

The sample holds a few counts of this clonotype. This rearrangement joins TRBV4-3 to TRBJ1-1, with a tentative D call TRBD1 (6 bases). CDR3 length equals 17 residues. The germline V and J ends were trimmed by 1 base and 0 bases, with 15 bases remaining between them. Germline V gives CDR1 LGHNA, CDR2 YSLEER. CDR3 sequence reads: CASSQVGRDTLNTEAFF. CDR3 sequence (DNA): TGCGCCAGCAGCCAAGTCGGTAGGGACACTCTGAACACTGAAGCTTTCTTT.

The CDR3 DNA reads TGTGCCAGCAGCCAAGTCCCGGAGGGAGGGGAGCTGTTTTTT. Encoded protein: CASSQVPEGGELFF. The J gene is TRBJ2-2, the V gene TRBV4-2, with a tentative D call TRBD2 (6 bases). The V gene lost 1 base and the J gene lost 8 bases, with 11 bases spanning the gap. The CDR3 loop spans 14 amino acids. Germline V gene data show CDR1 as LGHNA and CDR2 as YNFKEQ.

The chain is built from TRBV6-5 and TRBJ1-1, with D tentatively TRBD1 (6 bases). Germline V gene data show CDR1 as MNHEY and CDR2 as SVGAGI. Trimming pared 6 bases from V and 4 bases from J, leaving 21 bases between. This CDR3 is 16 amino acids long. CDR3 region: CASSQRLGGARTEAFF. The CDR3 region has the DNA TGTGCCAGCAGCCAAAGGTTGGGGGGGGCACGCACTGAAGCTTTCTTT.

This clonotype was found a few times. This sequence joins TRBV5-4 and TRBJ1-1; no reliable D call. Germline values: CDR1 SGHNT, CDR2 YYREEE (reference sequence). This CDR3 contains 12 residues. V lost 2 bases and J lost 5, with 7 bases in between. The CDR3 here is CASSFDSTEAFF. The CDR3 DNA reads as TGTGCCAGCAGCTTTGATAGTACTGAAGCTTTCTTT. Together with reference TRBV5-4 and TRBJ1-1, the CDR3 gives the full variable domain: ETGVTQSPTHLIKTRGQQVTLRCSSQSGHNTVSWYQQALGQGPQFIFQYYREEENGRGNFPPRFSGLQFPNYSSELNVNALELDDSALYLCASSFDSTEAFFGQGTRLTVV.

This clonotype was detected only a few times. The rearrangement joins TRBV20-1 to TRBJ1-1; no reliable D call. The length of the CDR3 is 12 residues. Looked up from germline, CDR1 is DFQATT and CDR2 is SNEGSKA (reference sequence). Trimming removed 6 bases at V and 1 base at J, with 9 bases between. Here the CDR3 DNA reads TGCAGTGCCACCTCTACGAACACTGAAGCTTTCTTT. Translating it yields CSATSTNTEAFF.

A few counts support this clonotype. The chain carries TRBV27 and TRBJ1-2; tentative D call: TRBD1 (6 bases). The length of the CDR3 is 14 residues. Trimming stripped 2 bases from V and 4 bases from J, with 11 bases between. Germline CDR1 is MNHEY and CDR2 is SMNVEV (reference sequence). The CDR3 sequence: CASSLQGPLYGYTF. DNA of the CDR3: TGTGCCAGCAGTTTACAGGGGCCGCTCTATGGCTACACCTTC.

This clonotype was detected only a few times. The chain employs TRBV28 and TRBJ2-4; a possible D gene is TRBD2 (5 bases). The CDR3 is 17 residues long. Between the trimmed V and J ends, which lost 3 bases and 3 bases, there was a span of 18 bases. CDR1 MDHEN and CDR2 SYDVKM come from the germline V gene. The CDR3 DNA is TGTGCCAGCAGTTTTGCCAGACACCCCGGAGGCAAAAACATTCAGTACTTC. Translation gives CASSFARHPGGKNIQYF.

This clonotype was counted a few times. The CDR3 DNA is TGCAGCGTTGATGGGCAGAGGGAGACCCAGTACTTC. This translates into CSVDGQRETQYF. V usage is TRBV29-1 and J usage is TRBJ2-5; D unclear. V lost 3 bases to trimming and J lost 5 bases, with 10 bases between them. Germline loops: CDR1 SQVTM, CDR2 ANQGSEA. The CDR3 has 12 residues.

This clonotype was counted between two and nine times. This chain links TRBV5-6 with TRBJ1-6, with D unresolved. The CDR3 contains 15 residues. The ends were cut back, 0 bases at V and 6 bases at J, with 10 bases in the middle. Germline CDR1 is SGHDT and CDR2 is YYEEEE. Written as DNA, the CDR3 is TGTGCCAGCAGCTTGGTCTTCGGGTTTAATTCACCCCTCCACTTT. Its translation: CASSLVFGFNSPLHF. The full variable domain, completed using reference TRBV5-6 and TRBJ1-6, is DAGVTQSPTHLIKTRGQQVTLRCSPKSGHDTVSWYQQALGQGPQFIFQYYEEEERQRGNFPDRFSGHQFPNYSSELNVNALLLGDSALYLCASSLVFGFNSPLHFGNGTRLTVT.

In its sample, this clonotype was seen many times. The CDR3 sequence: CASSSQAYGVGQPQHF. In nucleotides, the CDR3 is TGTGCCAGCAGCTCCCAGGCGTACGGGGTTGGACAGCCCCAGCATTTT. This chain links TRBV7-2 with TRBJ1-5; no clear D gene. The CDR3 has 16 amino acids. CDR1 is SGHTA and CDR2 is FQGNSA in the germline V gene. V was trimmed by 4 bases and J by 7 bases, leaving 20 bases between them.

This sequence joins TRBV27 and TRBJ2-1; TRBD2 matches 14 bases. The length of the CDR3 is 15 residues. J lost 9 bases, V lost 5 bases, and 6 bases had no gene match. CDR1 MNHEY and CDR2 SMNVEV come from the germline V gene (reference sequence). The CDR3 region has the DNA TGTGCCAGCAGTGCGCGGACTAGCGGGGGGACTGAGCAGTTCTTC. This translates into CASSARTSGGTEQFF.

The chain combines TRBV28 with TRBJ2-5; TRBD1 or TRBD2 may be the D gene (6 bases each). Germline V lookup: CDR1 MDHEN, CDR2 SYDVKM. The CDR3 is 15 amino acids. V was cut by 6 bases and J by 5 bases, with 19 bases left in between. DNA of the CDR3: TGTGCCAGCAGGGGGGGCACAGGTTACCGGGAGACCCAGTACTTC. Translated, it gives CASRGGTGYRETQYF.

This clonotype was recorded a few times. The chain couples TRBV11-2 to TRBJ1-2; D remains ambiguous. The CDR3 covers 13 residues. Per the germline V gene, CDR1 is SGHAT and CDR2 is FQNNGV. Trimming removed 6 bases at V and 0 bases at J, with 8 bases between. The CDR3 is CASRDTANYGYTF. DNA for the CDR3: TGTGCCAGCAGGGATACAGCTAACTATGGCTACACCTTC.